The 15 T cell receptor beta chains below all came from one sample that was sequenced in a study of blood T cell repertoires in COVID-19. Repertoires were generated with immunoSEQ multiplex PCR, while TCRdb's copy carries only in-frame clones and drops some. The repertoire holds about 190,000 clones, 70% to 90% seen once, with about 4.5% in the top ten. Sequencing was carried out using peripheral blood. These TCRs come from a human donor in a cohort sampled during active COVID-19.

This sequence joins TRBV9 and TRBJ2-1, with D perhaps TRBD2 (6 bases). V was shortened by 2 bases and J by 0 bases, with 9 bases between the two germline ends. This CDR3 contains 15 residues. Germline CDR1 reads SGDLS; CDR2 reads YYNGEE. The CDR3 loop reads CASSVTTSSYNEQFF. The DNA for the CDR3 is TGTGCCAGCAGCGTGACGACTAGCTCCTACAATGAGCAGTTCTTC.

Concerning this clone itself: At the DNA level, this CDR3 is encoded by other sequences in the same sample as well. This CDR3 reads CASSQRQGSNSPLHF. In DNA, the CDR3 is TGTGCCAGCAGCCAAAGACAGGGAAGCAATTCACCCCTCCACTTT. V and J are TRBV3-1 (or the pseudogene TRBV3-2) and TRBJ1-6; 7 positions agree with TRBD1. Germline lookup yields CDR1 LGHDT and CDR2 YNNKEL (reference sequence). The ends lost 2 bases at V and 7 bases at J; junction bases unmatched: 5. The CDR3 runs to 15 residues.

The rearrangement links TRBV6-5 to TRBJ1-1; D possibly corresponds to TRBD1 (5 bases). This CDR3 is built from 13 residues. Deletions cut 11 bases from V and 0 bases from J, with 13 bases between. CDR1 and CDR2 (germline): MNHEY, SVGAGI. CDR3 nucleotide sequence: TGTGCCTGCACGGGCAGGGTGAACACTGAAGCTTTCTTT. Encoded protein: CACTGRVNTEAFF.

The V and J genes are TRBV2 and TRBJ2-2, with TRBD2 matching 14 bases. V lost 2 bases, J lost 2 bases, and 4 bases stayed unmatched. CDR1 and CDR2 from the germline V gene are SNHLY and FYNNEI. CDR3 size: 18 residues. The CDR3 region is CASSEIGTSGGNTGELFF. In DNA form, the CDR3 reads TGTGCCAGCAGTGAAATTGGGACTAGCGGGGGTAACACCGGGGAGCTGTTTTTT.

V and J are TRBV28 and TRBJ2-7; 7 bases are a match to TRBD1. CDR3 length: 13 residues. J was trimmed by 5 bases and V by 6 bases; bases with no gene match: 7. Germline loops: CDR1 MDHEN, CDR2 SYDVKM. The CDR3 is CASSPDRLNEQYF. CDR3 in DNA: TGTGCCAGCAGCCCGGACAGGTTAAACGAGCAGTACTTC.

V and J are TRBV18 and TRBJ2-5, with TRBD2 matching over 14 bases. The CDR3 consists of 20 residues. The V gene end was trimmed by 6 bases and the J gene end by 0 bases; junction bases not matched to a gene: 15. Germline assignment: CDR1 KGHSH and CDR2 LQKENI. The CDR3 nucleotides read TGTGCCAGCTCTATAGGACTAGCGGGGGGCCAATCTTTGTACCAAGAGACCCAGTACTTC. This codes for CASSIGLAGGQSLYQETQYF.

CDR3 region: CASSQFIAGTEAFF. CDR3 nucleotides: TGCGCCAGCAGCCAATTCATCGCCGGCACTGAAGCTTTCTTT. The chain carries TRBV4-3 and TRBJ1-1; D call uncertain. The V gene lost 2 bases and the J gene lost 4 bases, with 11 bases spanning the gap. Looked up from germline, CDR1 is LGHNA and CDR2 is YSLEER. This CDR3 comprises 14 residues.

This chain uses TRBV25-1 with TRBJ1-2; 7 nucleotides line up with TRBD1. Germline V gene data show CDR1 as MGHDK and CDR2 as SYGVNS. V was pared by 4 bases and J by 7 bases, with 3 bases of the junction left unmatched. The CDR3 length is 12 residues. The chain's CDR3 is CASSVQGSGYTF. CDR3 coding DNA: TGTGCCAGCAGTGTACAGGGGTCTGGCTACACCTTC.

The gene calls are TRBV4-2 and TRBJ2-3; 10 bases fit TRBD2. The CDR3 is 15 amino acids. With V trimmed by 4 bases and J by 4 bases, 5 bases remained unmatched. Germline V lookup: CDR1 LGHNA, CDR2 YNFKEQ. The CDR3 protein is CASSPGLAEADTQYF. The CDR3 region has the DNA TGTGCCAGCAGCCCAGGACTAGCGGAGGCAGATACGCAGTATTTT.

The chain links TRBV21-1 to TRBJ2-1; whether TRBD2, the table's D call, matches the DNA was not checked. TRBV21-1 is a recognized pseudogene. CDR3 length: 17 amino acids. This chain's CDR3 is CASSKTSGGLSYNEQFF. The CDR3 DNA reads TGTGCCAGCAGCAAGACTAGCGGGGGACTCTCCTACAATGAGCAGTTCTTC.

For the CDR3, the DNA is TGTGCCAGCAGCGAGACAGGGTACACTGAAGCTTTCTTT. Amino acid sequence: CASSETGYTEAFF. The V call is TRBV9, the J call TRBJ1-1, with 7 bases aligning to TRBD1. The CDR3 is 13 residues long. Germline lookup yields CDR1 SGDLS and CDR2 YYNGEE. The V gene end was trimmed by 3 bases and the J gene end by 3 bases; junction bases not matched to a gene: 2.

In this sample, this clone turned up a few times. The chain employs TRBV3-1 (or the pseudogene TRBV3-2) and TRBJ2-3, with 14 bases matching TRBD2. This CDR3 has 17 residues. The V gene's germline CDR1 is LGHDT and CDR2 YNNKEL (reference sequence). V dropped 6 bases and J dropped 3; count of bases not matched to a gene: 8. CDR3 in DNA: TGTGCCAGCAGTTATAAACGACTAGCGGGAGGGACAGATACGCAGTATTTT. It yields the protein CASSYKRLAGGTDTQYF.

The J gene is TRBJ1-4, the V gene TRBV30, with TRBD1 identical over 12 bases. The CDR3 has 17 amino acids. The ends lost 3 bases at V and 2 bases at J; junction bases unmatched: 7. The germline CDR1 and CDR2 sequences are GTSNPN and SVGIG (reference sequence). The CDR3 region has the DNA TGTGCCTGGAGCCGGGACAGGGGGCTTGTGACTAATGAAAAACTGTTTTTT. It is translated as CAWSRDRGLVTNEKLFF.

The V call is TRBV2, the J call TRBJ2-7; TRBD1 might be the D (6 bases). CDR3 length equals 13 residues. CDR1 is SNHLY, CDR2 FYNNEI, per germline. The ends were cut back, 6 bases at V and 1 base at J, with 10 bases in the middle. CDR3: CASSSQGSYEQYF. CDR3 DNA: TGTGCCAGCAGCTCACAGGGTTCCTACGAGCAGTACTTC.

The chain has TRBV28 and TRBJ1-2; tentative D call: TRBD1 (5 bases). Germline assignment: CDR1 MDHEN and CDR2 SYDVKM. Trimming removed 10 bases at V and 4 bases at J, with 19 bases between. CDR3 length: 14 residues. In DNA, the CDR3 is TGTGCCAATACAGACGGGGGGAGGGTCTATGGCTACACCTTC. Encoded protein: CANTDGGRVYGYTF.